This T cell receptor (beta chain) was identified during a study of blood T cell repertoires in COVID-19. Background on the study: Spain, Italy and the United States supplied samples that represented acute and convalescent COVID-19. The cDNA or gDNA used as material had been derived from T cells, B-cell-depleted T cells, or PBMCs.

CDR1 and CDR2 (germline): SEHNR, FQNEAQ (reference sequence). The CDR3 covers 15 residues. J gave up 4 bases and V 0 bases, and 5 bases lay outside the gene matches. Authors' processing steps: The authors estimated nucleated cell counts from reference gene primer amplification. The repertoire was sequenced with immunoSEQ multiplex PCR; TCRdb's copy has only in-frame clones and lacks some. Clone size and the V and J calls come from that table; the DNA yielded D and trimming. The sample records 110,000 or so clones, roughly 87% being singletons. The V and J genes are TRBV7-9 and TRBJ1-2; 7 bases agree with TRBD1. Specimen: peripheral blood. The origin of this receptor is a human donor in a cohort sampled during active COVID-19. Written as DNA, the CDR3 is TGTGCCAGCAGCTTAGCGCAGGGACAGCTCTATGGCTACACCTTC. It translates to CASSLAQGQLYGYTF.